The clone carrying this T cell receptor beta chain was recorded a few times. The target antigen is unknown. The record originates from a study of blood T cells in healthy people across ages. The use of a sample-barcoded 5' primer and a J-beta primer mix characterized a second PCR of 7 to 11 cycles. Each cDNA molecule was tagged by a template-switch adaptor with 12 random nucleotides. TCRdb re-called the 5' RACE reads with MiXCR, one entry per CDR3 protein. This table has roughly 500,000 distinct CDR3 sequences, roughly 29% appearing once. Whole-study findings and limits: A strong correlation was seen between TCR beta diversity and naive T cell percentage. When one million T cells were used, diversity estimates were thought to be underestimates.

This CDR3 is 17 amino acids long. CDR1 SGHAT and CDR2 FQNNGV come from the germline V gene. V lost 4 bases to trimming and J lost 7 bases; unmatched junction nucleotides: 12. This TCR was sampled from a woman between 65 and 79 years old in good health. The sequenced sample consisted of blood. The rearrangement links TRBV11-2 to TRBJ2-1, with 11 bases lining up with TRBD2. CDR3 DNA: TGTGCCAGCAGCTCCACCGGTAGCGGGGGGGCACGGAATGAGCAGTTCTTC. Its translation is CASSSTGSGGARNEQFF.